The entry that follows covers one TCR beta chain sequence. Under the authors' procedure: Estimated nucleated cell counts came from reference gene primer amplification. TCRdb keeps only in-frame clones here, not all; method: immunoSEQ multiplex PCR. D and trimming were read from the DNA, whereas the V and J calls and clone size are those reported in that table. The sample lists some 120,000 clones, approximately 89% occurring once. Trimming took 5 bases from V and 2 from J; bases not matched to a gene: 2. Germline assignment: CDR1 SGHTA and CDR2 FQGNSA. The CDR3 totals 13 residues. The data belong to a study of blood T cell repertoires in COVID-19. Study-wide background: Italy, Spain and the United States were the sources of the convalescent and acute COVID-19 samples. T cells, B-cell-depleted T cells, or PBMCs provided the cDNA or gDNA that served as material.

Sample: peripheral blood. The chain joins TRBV7-2 to TRBJ1-1, with 7 bases fitting TRBD1. The TCR sequence derives from a woman aged 60 to 75 with acute or convalescent COVID-19. The CDR3 reads CASSRDSNTEAFF. The CDR3 region has the DNA TGTGCCAGCAGCCGGGACAGTAACACTGAAGCTTTCTTT.